The clone carrying this TCR beta chain was recorded a few times. TCRdb processed the 5' RACE reads anew with MiXCR; each CDR3 protein has one entry. Of tens of thousands of distinct CDR3 sequences listed, 28% were seen once; the top ten hold under 2.5%. The specimen sequenced was naive CD4+ T cells sorted from blood. Subset noted: naive CD4+ T cells, CD4+CD45RA+CD25-. This TCR derives from a female donor with breast cancer.

This CDR3 reads CASSLEGHEQFF. The CDR3 DNA sequence: TGCGCCAGCAGCTTGGAGGGCCATGAGCAGTTCTTC. This sequence joins TRBV5-1 and TRBJ2-1; D not certain. V lost 0 bases, J lost 8 bases, and 6 bases lay in between. CDR1 is SGHRS and CDR2 is YFSETQ in the germline V gene. The CDR3 has 12 residues. The full variable domain, its missing parts supplied by reference TRBV5-1 and TRBJ2-1, is KAGVTQTPRYLIKTRGQQVTLSCSPISGHRSVSWYQQTPGQGLQFLFEYFSETQRNKGNFPGRFSGRQFSNSRSEMNVSTLELGDSALYLCASSLEGHEQFFGPGTRLTVL.